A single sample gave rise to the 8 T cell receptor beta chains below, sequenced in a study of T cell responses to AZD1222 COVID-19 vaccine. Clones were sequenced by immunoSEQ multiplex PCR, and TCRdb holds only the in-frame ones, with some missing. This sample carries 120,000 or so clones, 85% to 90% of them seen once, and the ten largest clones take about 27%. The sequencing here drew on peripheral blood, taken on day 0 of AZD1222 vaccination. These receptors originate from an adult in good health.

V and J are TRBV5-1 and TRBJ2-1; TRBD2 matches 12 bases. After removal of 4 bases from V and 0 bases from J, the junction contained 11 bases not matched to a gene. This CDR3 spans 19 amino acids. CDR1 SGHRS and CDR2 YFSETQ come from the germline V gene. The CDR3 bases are TGCGCCAGCAGCCCTGGCCTACTAGCGGGAGGCCCCTCCTACAATGAGCAGTTCTTC. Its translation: CASSPGLLAGGPSYNEQFF.

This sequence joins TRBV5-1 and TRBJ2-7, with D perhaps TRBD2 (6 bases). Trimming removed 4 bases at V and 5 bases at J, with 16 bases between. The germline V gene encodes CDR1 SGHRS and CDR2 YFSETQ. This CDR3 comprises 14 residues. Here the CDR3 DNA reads TGCGCCAGCAGCCCCGGGGAGGCAGGGAACGAGCAGTACTTC. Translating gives CASSPGEAGNEQYF.

CDR3 residues: CASSETPSSSEQYF. CDR3 nucleotide sequence: TGTGCCAGCTCGGAGACTCCGTCGTCGTCCGAGCAGTACTTC. This chain uses TRBV18 with TRBJ2-7; no firm D call. Trimming took 6 bases from V and 6 from J, leaving 18 bases between them. The CDR3 covers 14 residues. Germline V CDR1 and CDR2: KGHSH, LQKENI.

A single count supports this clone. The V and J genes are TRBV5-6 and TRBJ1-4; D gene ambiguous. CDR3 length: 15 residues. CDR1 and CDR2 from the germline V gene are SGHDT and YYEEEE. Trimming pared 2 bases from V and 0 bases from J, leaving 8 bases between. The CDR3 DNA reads TGTGCCAGCAGCTTCGGGTTTGCAACTAATGAAAAACTGTTTTTT. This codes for CASSFGFATNEKLFF.

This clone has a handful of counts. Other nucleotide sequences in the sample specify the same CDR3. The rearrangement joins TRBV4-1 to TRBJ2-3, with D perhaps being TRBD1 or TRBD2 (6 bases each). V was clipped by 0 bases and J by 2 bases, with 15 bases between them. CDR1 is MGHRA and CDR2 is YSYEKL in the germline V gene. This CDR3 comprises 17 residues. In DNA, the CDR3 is TGCGCCAGCAGCCAAGATCGAGCGAGGGGGGACACAGATACGCAGTATTTT. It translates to CASSQDRARGDTDTQYF.

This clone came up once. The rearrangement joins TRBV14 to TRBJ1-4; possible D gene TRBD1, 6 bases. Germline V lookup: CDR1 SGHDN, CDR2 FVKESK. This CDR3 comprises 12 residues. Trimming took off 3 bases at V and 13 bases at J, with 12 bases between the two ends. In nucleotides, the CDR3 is TGTGCCAGCAGCCAGGGACAAGCGAGACTGTTTTTT. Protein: CASSQGQARLFF.

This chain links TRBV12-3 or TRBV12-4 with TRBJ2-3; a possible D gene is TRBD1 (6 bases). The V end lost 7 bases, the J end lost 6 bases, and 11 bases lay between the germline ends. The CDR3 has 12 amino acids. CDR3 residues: CASTQGSDTQYF. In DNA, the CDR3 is TGTGCCAGCACCCAGGGGTCTGATACGCAGTATTTT.

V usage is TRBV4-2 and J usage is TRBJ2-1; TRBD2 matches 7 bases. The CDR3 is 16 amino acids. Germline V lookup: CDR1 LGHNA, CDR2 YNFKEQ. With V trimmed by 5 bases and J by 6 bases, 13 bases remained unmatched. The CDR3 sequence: CASSYHGEGRGNEQFF. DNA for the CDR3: TGTGCCAGCAGCTACCATGGGGAGGGGCGAGGCAATGAGCAGTTCTTC.